Presented here are 23 T cell receptor beta chains from one specimen sequenced in a study of blood T cell repertoires in COVID-19. This table comes from immunoSEQ multiplex PCR, and its TCRdb copy is limited to in-frame clones, with some not included. The sample carries 150,000 to 170,000 clones, approximately 85% recorded once. Sequencing used peripheral blood. The receptors derive from a woman between 55 and 75 years old with COVID-19, enrolled during active disease.

The chain joins TRBV3-1 (or the pseudogene TRBV3-2) to TRBJ1-1; D not certain. Trimming removed 0 bases at V and 5 bases at J, with 19 bases between. Germline CDR1 LGHDT, CDR2 YNNKEL (reference sequence). The CDR3 extends over 17 amino acids. CDR3 sequence (DNA): TGTGCCAGCAGCCAAGAGGACGGAGGCCCCTGGGAAACTGAAGCTTTCTTT. This sequence encodes CASSQEDGGPWETEAFF.

This chain's CDR3 is CASSLLAGEAYEQYF. Here the CDR3 DNA reads TGTGCCAGCAGCCTTTTGGCGGGAGAGGCCTACGAGCAGTACTTC. This sequence joins TRBV9 and TRBJ2-7, with 7 bases that match TRBD2. Losses at the gene ends were 4 bases for V and 2 bases for J; bases not matched to a gene: 9. The CDR3 totals 15 residues. CDR1 is SGDLS, CDR2 YYNGEE, per germline.

The CDR3 is CASSQPLGAAFF. The CDR3 DNA is TGTGCCAGCAGCCAACCCTTGGGGGCGGCTTTCTTT. The V gene is TRBV3-1 (or the pseudogene TRBV3-2), the J gene TRBJ1-1; possible D gene TRBD1, 6 bases. This CDR3 is 12 amino acids long. V shed 2 bases and J shed 11 bases, with 12 bases lying between them. Germline V gene sequence: CDR1 LGHDT, CDR2 YNNKEL (reference sequence).

This rearrangement joins TRBV7-8 to TRBJ1-3; 9 bases are shared with TRBD1. The J segment lost 4 bases and the V segment lost 4 bases, leaving 11 bases of the junction unmatched. Germline values: CDR1 SGHVS, CDR2 FQNEAQ. The length of the CDR3 is 17 residues. CDR3 protein: CASSSRGDRGSGNTIYF. In DNA form, the CDR3 reads TGTGCCAGCAGCTCGCGCGGCGACAGGGGGTCAGGAAACACCATATATTTT.

The genes are TRBV4-2 and TRBJ1-2, with unresolved D. Germline CDR1 and CDR2: LGHNA and YNFKEQ. The CDR3 has 11 amino acids. The V end lost 1 base, the J end lost 7 bases, and 4 bases lay between the germline ends. The CDR3 DNA sequence: TGTGCCAGCAGCCAAGGACTTGGCTACACCTTC. It specifies CASSQGLGYTF.

This sequence joins TRBV10-2 and TRBJ1-3, with D maybe TRBD1 (5 bases). This CDR3 region has 15 residues. Germline CDR1 WSHSY, CDR2 SAAADI. The V gene lost 3 bases and the J gene lost 0 bases, with 9 bases spanning the gap. The CDR3 region is CASSEDSFSGNTIYF. In nucleotides, the CDR3 is TGCGCCAGCAGTGAAGACAGCTTCTCTGGAAACACCATATATTTT.

Here the CDR3 reads CASNPSSGHTECTF. The CDR3 DNA is TGTGCCAGCAACCCCAGCTCGGGACATACAGAATGCACCTTC. V gene TRBV28 combines with J gene TRBJ1-2; perhaps TRBD1 as D (6 bases). Germline CDR1 is MDHEN and CDR2 is SYDVKM. CDR3 length equals 14 residues. V lost 7 bases, J lost 13 bases, and 25 bases lay in between.

The V and J genes are TRBV11-1 and TRBJ1-2, with 7 bases aligning to TRBD1. Germline lookup yields CDR1 SGHAT and CDR2 FQDESV (reference sequence). The CDR3 loop spans 13 amino acids. The V gene end was trimmed by 5 bases and the J gene end by 4 bases; junction bases not matched to a gene: 4. This CDR3 is CASSPGQSYGYTF. CDR3 DNA sequence: TGTGCCAGCAGCCCGGGACAGAGCTATGGCTACACCTTC.

The chain recombines TRBV18 with TRBJ2-3, with 9 bases matching TRBD2. Germline V gene sequence: CDR1 KGHSH, CDR2 LQKENI. J lost 6 bases, V lost 1 base, and 2 bases had no gene match. The CDR3 extends over 14 amino acids. The CDR3 DNA is TGTGCCAGCTCACCACGAGGACTAGCGGATACGCAGTATTTT. This translates into CASSPRGLADTQYF.

This clone was seen just once. The gene calls are TRBV29-1 and TRBJ1-5; 9 bases are a match to TRBD1. The CDR3 is made up of 13 amino acids. Per the germline V gene, CDR1 is SQVTM and CDR2 is ANQGSEA. Trimming removed 4 bases from V and 4 bases from J; junction bases left unmatched: 2. CDR3 in DNA: TGCAGCGTTGTAGGACAGGGGAATCAGCCCCAGCATTTT. This translates into CSVVGQGNQPQHF.

The J gene is TRBJ1-3, the V gene TRBV20-1; D is undetermined. CDR3 length: 11 amino acids. Germline V gene lookup returns CDR1 DFQATT and CDR2 SNEGSKA (reference sequence). Trimming removed 5 bases from V and 3 bases from J, with 5 bases in between. The DNA of the CDR3 is TGCAGTGCTTTACATGGAAACACCATATATTTT. It is translated as CSALHGNTIYF.

The chain's CDR3 is CASTTTGVNSPLHF. In DNA form, the CDR3 reads TGTGCCAGCACCACGACAGGAGTGAATTCACCCCTCCACTTT. V and J are TRBV2 and TRBJ1-6; D may be TRBD1 (6 bases). The CDR3 is 14 residues long. V gave up 7 bases and J gave up 7 bases, with 14 bases separating them. The V gene's germline CDR1 is SNHLY and CDR2 FYNNEI.

Many counts were recorded for this clone. This chain links TRBV4-2 with TRBJ2-1; 15 nucleotides line up with TRBD2. The CDR3 runs 16 residues. V was clipped by 1 base and J by 8 bases; unmatched bases: 3. Germline CDR1 is LGHNA and CDR2 is YNFKEQ. In nucleotides, the CDR3 is TGTGCCAGCAGCCAAGGGGGACTAGCGGGAGGCGATGAGCAGTTCTTC. Encoded protein: CASSQGGLAGGDEQFF.

J is TRBJ2-5 and V is TRBV6-6; 8 nucleotides line up with TRBD1. The V gene's germline CDR1 is MNHNY and CDR2 SVGAGI (reference sequence). This CDR3 has 14 amino acids. Trimming at V came to 4 bases and at J to 4 bases, leaving 5 bases not matched to a gene. This chain's CDR3 is CASSSGGGGETQYF. DNA for the CDR3: TGTGCCAGCAGTTCAGGGGGCGGAGGAGAGACCCAGTACTTC.

This clone was seen only once. This chain connects TRBV6-6 to TRBJ1-5; maybe TRBD1 (5 bases). Trimming shortened V by 7 bases and J by 0 bases, and 10 bases separated the two germline ends. The CDR3 is made up of 14 amino acids. CDR1 and CDR2 (germline): MNHNY, SVGAGI (reference sequence). The CDR3, as DNA: TGTGCCAGCATCGCGGGGACTAGCAATCAGCCCCAGCATTTT. Translation gives CASIAGTSNQPQHF.

This chain connects TRBV27 to TRBJ1-5, with D perhaps matching TRBD1 (6 bases). Trimming pared 10 bases from V and 4 bases from J, leaving 14 bases between. The V gene's germline CDR1 is MNHEY and CDR2 SMNVEV (reference sequence). The CDR3 covers 13 residues. The CDR3 is CATGPGENQPQHF. The DNA of the CDR3 is TGTGCCACCGGCCCAGGGGAAAATCAGCCCCAGCATTTT.

Worth noting for this clone: One end of the junction fails to match germline, which may point to a read error. The chain has TRBV7-7 and TRBJ2-5; 11 nucleotides align to TRBD2. This CDR3 comprises 15 residues. Germline assignment: CDR1 SSHAT and CDR2 FNYEAQ (reference sequence). The CDR3 is CASSLAIAGGETQYF. The CDR3 region has the DNA TGTGCTAGCAGCTTAGCGATAGCGGGAGGGGAGACCCAGTACTTC. The entire variable domain, with the rest obtained from reference TRBV7-7 and TRBJ2-5, is as follows: GAGVSQSPRYKVTKRGQDVTLRCDPISSHATLYWYQQALGQGPEFLTYFNYEAQPDKSGLPSDRFSAERPEGSISTLTIQRTEQRDSAMYRCASSLAIAGGETQYFGPGTRLLVL.

This clone has more than one count but fewer than ten. This chain connects TRBV6-1 to TRBJ1-4; no clear D gene. Between the trimmed V and J ends, which lost 0 bases and 8 bases, there was a span of 10 bases. The CDR3 totals 14 residues. In germline, CDR1 is MNHNS, CDR2 SASEGT. The chain's CDR3 is CASSEARLREKLFF. CDR3 sequence (DNA): TGTGCCAGCAGTGAAGCGAGGCTCCGGGAAAAACTGTTTTTT.

The V call is TRBV5-1, the J call TRBJ2-5; 15 bases agree with TRBD2. Germline trimming cut 4 bases from V and 6 bases from J; bases unmatched to any gene: 4. Germline loops: CDR1 SGHRS, CDR2 YFSETQ. CDR3 size: 15 residues. The CDR3 DNA reads as TGCGCCAGCAGCCGGACTAGCGGGAGGGAACAGACCCAGTACTTC. Translating gives CASSRTSGREQTQYF.

The chain employs TRBV29-1 and TRBJ2-1, with 14 bases fitting TRBD2. The CDR3 has 16 amino acids. The trim removed 3 bases at V and 2 bases at J, leaving 3 bases unmatched. Germline assignment: CDR1 SQVTM and CDR2 ANQGSEA. CDR3 in DNA: TGCAGCGTTGAGGAGACTAGCGGGAGGGCCTACAATGAGCAGTTCTTC. Residues: CSVEETSGRAYNEQFF.

This chain links TRBV27 with TRBJ1-1, with 8 bases lining up with TRBD1. CDR1 is MNHEY, CDR2 SMNVEV, per germline (reference sequence). Germline trimming cut 5 bases from V and 8 bases from J; bases unmatched to any gene: 1. The length of the CDR3 is 11 residues. CDR3 region: CASSRDREAFF. The CDR3 DNA follows: TGTGCCAGCAGTCGGGACAGGGAAGCTTTCTTT.

The chain combines TRBV11-1 with TRBJ1-2; TRBD1 agrees at 9 bases. V shed 5 bases and J 3 bases; nucleotides not matched to a gene: 4. The germline V gene has CDR1 SGHAT and CDR2 FQDESV (reference sequence). The CDR3 extends over 14 amino acids. DNA of the CDR3: TGTGCCAGCAGCATCGGGACAGGGCACTATGGCTACACCTTC. It yields the protein CASSIGTGHYGYTF.

The J gene is TRBJ1-6, the V gene TRBV9; possible D gene TRBD1, 6 bases. V was cut by 4 bases and J by 7 bases, with 12 bases left in between. Germline-derived CDR1 and CDR2 are SGDLS and YYNGEE. This CDR3 has 14 amino acids. The CDR3 spells CASSSWTENSPLHF. The CDR3 DNA reads TGTGCCAGCAGCTCGTGGACAGAAAATTCACCCCTCCACTTT.